A selection of T cell receptor beta chains follows, all from one sample in a study of blood T cell dynamics during melanoma immunotherapy. The protocol was immunoSEQ multiplex PCR, while the TCRdb copy is restricted to in-frame clones and leaves out a portion. The table records more than 12,000 clones, about 90% of them present only once. The source material was blood, sampled from a patient treated with checkpoint blockade. The origin of the receptors is a human donor with melanoma. Each CDR3 is given with its conserved first and last residue.

CDR3aa,v_gene,j_gene
CASSLAGTATTYSPLHF,TRBV5-1,TRBJ1-6
CASRVDRQETQYF,TRBV6-1,TRBJ2-5
CASSRGPYGYTF,TRBV11-2,TRBJ1-2
CASSRGLAEGDTQYF,TRBV7-9,TRBJ2-3
CASSGSGRMNTEAFF,TRBV5-1,TRBJ1-1
CASSSSPGLASIPGELFF,TRBV7-6,TRBJ2-2
CASSQDRSITGELFF,TRBV14,TRBJ2-2
CASSEAASTDTQYF,TRBV2,TRBJ2-3
CSVELLDRGSYEQYF,TRBV29-1,TRBJ2-7
CASSHPTIAGPPYETQYF,TRBV7-2,TRBJ2-5
CASSTDGGSNQPQHF,TRBV11-2,TRBJ1-5
CASSYSSGKVTGELFF,TRBV6-6,TRBJ2-2
CASRRAGLLEQYF,TRBV27,-
CASSNTRETQYF,TRBV11-3,TRBJ2-5
CASLENTEAFF,TRBV6-6,TRBJ1-1
CASSSGLGTGSTNEKLFF,TRBV7-2,TRBJ1-4
CASRPAGGTADTQYF,TRBV21-1,TRBJ2-3
CSVDSVGRGNYEQYF,TRBV29-1,-
CASSGGGGISNQPQHF,TRBV4-1,TRBJ1-5
CSVTTDLTDTQYF,TRBV29-1,TRBJ2-3
CASTVGRIDHQNNEQFF,TRBV28,TRBJ2-1
CASSVGQGQGYTF,TRBV6-6,TRBJ1-2
CASSLLTGSQGEQYF,TRBV27,TRBJ2-7
CASNPRGSNSYEQYF,TRBV6-1,TRBJ2-7
CASSMVSRGRYEQYF,TRBV19,TRBJ2-7
CASSESGTGWSPLHF,TRBV25-1,TRBJ1-6
CASSIRGVDTQYF,TRBV19,TRBJ2-3
CAWSILQVRTDTGELFF,TRBV30,TRBJ2-2
CAITPTGAYEQYF,TRBV6-1,TRBJ2-7
CASSLAMWGSYTPNTEAFF,TRBV5-1,TRBJ1-1
CASSPFGSVNNEQFF,TRBV19,TRBJ2-1
CASSSAVNEQFF,TRBV5-4,TRBJ2-1
CASSHTYRGGYEQYF,TRBV14,TRBJ2-7
CASSGYLAGGPGETQYF,TRBV28,TRBJ2-5
CAISESRLAGGNNEQFF,TRBV10-3,TRBJ2-1
CASSLRFRGLNTEAFF,TRBV7-6,TRBJ1-1
CASSYIRTGVPQPQHF,TRBV6-6,TRBJ1-5
CAWSVRYPDTQYF,TRBV30,TRBJ2-3
CASSPGPAYNSPLHF,TRBV7-3,TRBJ1-6
CASSPIPGTEAFF,TRBV6-5,TRBJ1-1
CASSLLAEEQFF,TRBV28,TRBJ2-1
CSAAEGSATGELFF,TRBV29-1,TRBJ2-2
CASSSGTALDYGYTF,TRBV28,TRBJ1-2
CASSAGQVGYGYTF,TRBV5-1,TRBJ1-2
CASSQGTGLEWSEQYF,TRBV4-2,TRBJ2-7
CASSIDRRLYGYTF,TRBV19,TRBJ1-2
CASSGQGTNQPQHF,TRBV28,TRBJ1-5
CASSVQGLSEQFF,TRBV2,TRBJ2-1
CASSAGTFADTQYF,TRBV5-1,TRBJ2-3
CASSGTGAGGELFF,TRBV2,TRBJ2-2
CASSALLTDTQYF,TRBV5-6,TRBJ2-3
CASSVGGRALYNEQFF,TRBV9,TRBJ2-1
CASSFLSTNEKLFF,TRBV7-9,TRBJ1-4
CASSSGRGQQPQHF,TRBV19,TRBJ1-5